The T cell receptor beta chain described here comes from a study of human T cells and chemical hapten exposure. Background on the study: Across samples, TCR yields varied, mostly owing to small differences in pooled library volumes. Regarding the study as a whole: TCRs whose frequency exceeded 1 in 1000 remained the same following DPC sensitization.

Noted time point: healthy volunteer bleed at 2 weeks. Unfractionated whole blood yielded the extracted total RNA. Unique molecular identifiers were affixed to discrete cDNA molecules within the library. As originally analysed: Per-sample TCR counts ranged from roughly 20,000 to 750,000, median roughly 96,000. TCRdb ran MiXCR on the RACE reads and lists one entry per CDR3 protein. TCRdb's processing, not the study's, gives the V and J calls here. The table shows roughly 46,000 distinct CDR3 sequences, with about 4.5% occurring only once. This clonotype was observed at least ten times. The target antigen is unknown. Trimming took 3 bases from V and 9 from J, leaving 14 bases between them. This CDR3 contains 13 residues. Germline V gene sequence: CDR1 ENHRY, CDR2 SYGVKD.

The sample comprised whole blood. The origin of this receptor is a human donor in good health. Some clones in this sample may be carry-over from other donors' samples. The V and J genes are TRBV10-3 and TRBJ1-1, with D possibly matching TRBD1 (5 bases). The CDR3 loop reads CAISDRRGMKAFF. In nucleotides, the CDR3 is TGTGCCATCAGTGACCGAAGGGGTATGAAAGCTTTCTTT.